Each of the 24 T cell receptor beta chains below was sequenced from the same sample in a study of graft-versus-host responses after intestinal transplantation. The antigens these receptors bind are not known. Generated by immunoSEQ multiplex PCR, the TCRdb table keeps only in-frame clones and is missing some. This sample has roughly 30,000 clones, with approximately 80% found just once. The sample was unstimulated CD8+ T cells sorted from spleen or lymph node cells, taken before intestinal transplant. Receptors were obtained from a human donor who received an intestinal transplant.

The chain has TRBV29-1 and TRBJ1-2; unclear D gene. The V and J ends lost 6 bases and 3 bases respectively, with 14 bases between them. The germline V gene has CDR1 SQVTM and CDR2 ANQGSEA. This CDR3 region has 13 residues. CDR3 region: CSVLTERHYGYTF. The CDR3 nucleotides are TGCAGCGTCTTGACCGAGAGGCACTATGGCTACACCTTC.

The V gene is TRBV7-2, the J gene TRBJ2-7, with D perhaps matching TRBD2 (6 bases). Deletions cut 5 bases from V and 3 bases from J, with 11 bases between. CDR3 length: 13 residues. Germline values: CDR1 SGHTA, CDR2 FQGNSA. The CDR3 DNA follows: TGTGCCAGCAGCCCCGGGACTTACTACGAGCAGTACTTC. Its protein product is CASSPGTYYEQYF.

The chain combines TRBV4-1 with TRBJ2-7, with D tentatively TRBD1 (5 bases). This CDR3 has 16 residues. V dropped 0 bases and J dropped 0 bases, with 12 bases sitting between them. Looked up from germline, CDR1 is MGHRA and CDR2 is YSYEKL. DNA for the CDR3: TGCGCCAGCAGCCAAGATGGTCAGGGCTTCTCCTACGAGCAGTACTTC. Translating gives CASSQDGQGFSYEQYF.

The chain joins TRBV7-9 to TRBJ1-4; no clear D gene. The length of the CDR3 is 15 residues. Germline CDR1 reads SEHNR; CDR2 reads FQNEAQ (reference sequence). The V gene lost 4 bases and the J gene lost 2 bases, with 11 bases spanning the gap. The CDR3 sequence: CASSSRTGTNEKLFF. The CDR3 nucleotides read TGTGCCAGCAGCTCCCGGACGGGGACTAATGAAAAACTGTTTTTT.

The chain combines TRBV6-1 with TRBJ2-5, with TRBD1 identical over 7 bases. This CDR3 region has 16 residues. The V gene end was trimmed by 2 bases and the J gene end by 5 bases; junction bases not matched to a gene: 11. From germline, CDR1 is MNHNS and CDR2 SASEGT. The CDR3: CASSEYQGPRGETQYF. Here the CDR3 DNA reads TGTGCCAGCAGTGAATATCAGGGACCCAGGGGGGAGACCCAGTACTTC.

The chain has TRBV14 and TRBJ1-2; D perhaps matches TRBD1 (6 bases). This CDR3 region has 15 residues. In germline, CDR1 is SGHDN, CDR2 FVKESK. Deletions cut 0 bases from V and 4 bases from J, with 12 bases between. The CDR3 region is CASSQDLWGPYGYTF. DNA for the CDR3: TGTGCCAGCAGCCAAGATCTTTGGGGGCCCTATGGCTACACCTTC.

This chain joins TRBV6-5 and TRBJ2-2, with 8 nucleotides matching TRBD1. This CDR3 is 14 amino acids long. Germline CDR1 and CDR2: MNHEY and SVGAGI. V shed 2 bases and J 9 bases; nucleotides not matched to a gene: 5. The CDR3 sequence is CASSYIQGEWELFF. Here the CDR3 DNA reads TGTGCCAGCAGTTACATACAGGGGGAGTGGGAGCTGTTTTTT.

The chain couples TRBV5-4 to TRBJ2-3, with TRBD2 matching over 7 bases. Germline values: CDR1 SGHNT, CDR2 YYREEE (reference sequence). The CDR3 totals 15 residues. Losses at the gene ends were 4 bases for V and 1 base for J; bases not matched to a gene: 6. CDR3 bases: TGTGCCAGCAGCGTCCGGGACTACGGCACAGATACGCAGTATTTT. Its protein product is CASSVRDYGTDTQYF.

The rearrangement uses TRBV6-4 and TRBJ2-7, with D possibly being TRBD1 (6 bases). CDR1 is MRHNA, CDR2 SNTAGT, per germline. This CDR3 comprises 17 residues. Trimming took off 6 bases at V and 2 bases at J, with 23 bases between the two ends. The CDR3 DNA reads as TGTGCCAGCAGCCCTGACGGTAGGGGACACCCCACCTACGAGCAGTACTTC. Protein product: CASSPDGRGHPTYEQYF.

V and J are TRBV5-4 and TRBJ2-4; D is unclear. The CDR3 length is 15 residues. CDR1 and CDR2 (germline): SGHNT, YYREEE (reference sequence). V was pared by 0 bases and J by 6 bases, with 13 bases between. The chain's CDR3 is CASSLAGPPGNIQYF. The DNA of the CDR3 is TGTGCCAGCAGCTTGGCTGGTCCCCCCGGAAACATTCAGTACTTC.

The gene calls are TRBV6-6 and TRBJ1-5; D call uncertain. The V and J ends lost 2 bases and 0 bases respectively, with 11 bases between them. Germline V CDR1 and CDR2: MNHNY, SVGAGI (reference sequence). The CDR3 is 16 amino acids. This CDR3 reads CASSYPPGNSNQPQHF. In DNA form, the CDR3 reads TGTGCCAGCAGTTACCCCCCGGGGAATAGCAATCAGCCCCAGCATTTT.

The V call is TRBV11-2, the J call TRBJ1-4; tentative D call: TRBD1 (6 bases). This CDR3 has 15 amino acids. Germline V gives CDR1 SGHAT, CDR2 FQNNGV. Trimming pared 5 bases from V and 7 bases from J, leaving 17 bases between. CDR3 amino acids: CASSTGRRGGEKLFF. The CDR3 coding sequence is TGTGCCAGCAGCACCGGACGAAGGGGGGGTGAAAAACTGTTTTTT.

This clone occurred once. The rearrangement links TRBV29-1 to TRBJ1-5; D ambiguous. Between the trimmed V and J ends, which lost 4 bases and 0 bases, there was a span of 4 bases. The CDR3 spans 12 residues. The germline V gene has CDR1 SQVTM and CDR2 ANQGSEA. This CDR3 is CSVGLSNQPQHF. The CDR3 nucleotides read TGCAGCGTTGGTCTTAGCAATCAGCCCCAGCATTTT. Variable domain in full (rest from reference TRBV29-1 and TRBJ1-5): SAVISQKPSRDICQRGTSLTIQCQVDSQVTMMFWYRQQPGQSLTLIATANQGSEATYESGFVIDKFPISRPNLTFSTLTVSNMSPEDSSIYLCSVGLSNQPQHFGDGTRLSIL.

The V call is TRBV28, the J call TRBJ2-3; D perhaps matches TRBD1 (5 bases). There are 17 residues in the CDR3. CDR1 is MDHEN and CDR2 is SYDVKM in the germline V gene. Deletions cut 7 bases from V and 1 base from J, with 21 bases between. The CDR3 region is CASNKSGAARGTDTQYF. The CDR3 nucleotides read TGTGCCAGCAATAAAAGTGGGGCTGCCCGAGGCACAGATACGCAGTATTTT.

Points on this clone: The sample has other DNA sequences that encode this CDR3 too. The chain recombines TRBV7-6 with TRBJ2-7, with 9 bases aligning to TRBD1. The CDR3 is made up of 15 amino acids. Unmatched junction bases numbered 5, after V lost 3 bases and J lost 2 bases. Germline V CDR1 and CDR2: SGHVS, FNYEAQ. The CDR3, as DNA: TGTGCCAGCAGCTTCGGGACAGGGTTAACCTACGAGCAGTACTTC. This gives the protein CASSFGTGLTYEQYF.

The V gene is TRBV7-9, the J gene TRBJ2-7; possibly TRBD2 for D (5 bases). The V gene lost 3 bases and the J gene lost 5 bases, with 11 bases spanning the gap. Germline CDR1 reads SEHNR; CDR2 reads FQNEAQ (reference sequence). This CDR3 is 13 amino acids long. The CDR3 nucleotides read TGTGCCAGCAGCTTTTGGGAGCCCCACGAGCAGTACTTC. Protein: CASSFWEPHEQYF.

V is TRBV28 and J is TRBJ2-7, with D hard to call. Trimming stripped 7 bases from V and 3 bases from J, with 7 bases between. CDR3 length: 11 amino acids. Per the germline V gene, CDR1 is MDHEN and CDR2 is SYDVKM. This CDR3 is CASTRYYEQYF. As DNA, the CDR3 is TGTGCCAGCACCAGGTACTACGAGCAGTACTTC.

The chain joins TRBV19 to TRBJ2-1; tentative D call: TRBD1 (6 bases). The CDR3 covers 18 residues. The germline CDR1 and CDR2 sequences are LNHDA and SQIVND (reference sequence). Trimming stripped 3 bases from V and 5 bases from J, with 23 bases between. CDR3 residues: CASSMGASGVWAHNEQFF. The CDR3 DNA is TGTGCCAGTAGTATGGGGGCGTCCGGTGTCTGGGCCCACAATGAGCAGTTCTTC.

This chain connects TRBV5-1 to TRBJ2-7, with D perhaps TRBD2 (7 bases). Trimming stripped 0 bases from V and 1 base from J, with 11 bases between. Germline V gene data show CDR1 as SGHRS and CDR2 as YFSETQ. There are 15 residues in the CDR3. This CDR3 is CASSLDREGSYEQYF. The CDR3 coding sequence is TGCGCCAGCAGCTTGGACAGGGAGGGGTCCTACGAGCAGTACTTC.

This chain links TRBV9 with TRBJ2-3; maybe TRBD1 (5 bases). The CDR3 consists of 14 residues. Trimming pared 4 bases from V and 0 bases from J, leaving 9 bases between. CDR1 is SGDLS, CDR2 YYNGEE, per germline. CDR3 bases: TGTGCCAGCAGCCGACAGTCAAGCACAGATACGCAGTATTTT. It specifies CASSRQSSTDTQYF.

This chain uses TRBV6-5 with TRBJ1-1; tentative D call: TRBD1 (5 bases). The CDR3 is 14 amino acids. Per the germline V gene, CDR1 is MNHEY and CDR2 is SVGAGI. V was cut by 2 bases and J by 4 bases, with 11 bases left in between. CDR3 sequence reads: CASSYGAGGTEAFF. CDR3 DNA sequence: TGTGCCAGCAGTTACGGGGCCGGGGGCACTGAAGCTTTCTTT.

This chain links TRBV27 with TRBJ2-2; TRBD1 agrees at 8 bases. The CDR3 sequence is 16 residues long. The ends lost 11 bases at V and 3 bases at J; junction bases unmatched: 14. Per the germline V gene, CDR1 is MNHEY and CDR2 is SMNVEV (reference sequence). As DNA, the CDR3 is TGTGCCGGTGGGTCTTATCAGGGGGCCGACACCGGGGAGCTGTTTTTT. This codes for CAGGSYQGADTGELFF.

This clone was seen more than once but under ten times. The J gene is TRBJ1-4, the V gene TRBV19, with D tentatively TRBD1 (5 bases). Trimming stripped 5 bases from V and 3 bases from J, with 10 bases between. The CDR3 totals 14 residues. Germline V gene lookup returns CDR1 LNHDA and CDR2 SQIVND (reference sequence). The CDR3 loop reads CASSVWGSNEKLFF. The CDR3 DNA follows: TGTGCCAGTAGTGTTTGGGGCTCTAATGAAAAACTGTTTTTT. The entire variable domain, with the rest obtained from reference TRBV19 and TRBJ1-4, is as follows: DGGITQSPKYLFRKEGQNVTLSCEQNLNHDAMYWYRQDPGQGLRLIYYSQIVNDFQKGDIAEGYSVSREKKESFPLTVTSAQKNPTAFYLCASSVWGSNEKLFFGSGTQLSVL.

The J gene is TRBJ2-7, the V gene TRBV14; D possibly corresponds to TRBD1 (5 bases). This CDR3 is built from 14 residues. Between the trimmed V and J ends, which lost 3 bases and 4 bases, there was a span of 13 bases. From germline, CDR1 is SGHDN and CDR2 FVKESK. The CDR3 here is CASSHRQIRYEQYF. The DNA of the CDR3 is TGTGCCAGCAGCCACCGACAGATACGATACGAGCAGTACTTC.